This entry concerns a single TCR beta chain. 60 Vbeta and 13 Jbeta primers were used in PCR. Method: immunoSEQ multiplex PCR; TCRdb's copy keeps in-frame clones and lacks some. The sample lists around 120,000 clones, around 67% occurring once. Germline CDR1 reads SGHTA; CDR2 reads FQGNSA. The CDR3 is 15 residues long. Germline trimming cut 5 bases from V and 4 bases from J; bases unmatched to any gene: 9. This specimen belongs to a study of cytomegalovirus exposure and HLA in healthy donors. The receptor was isolated from a middle-aged woman in good health and CMV-seronegative. The rearrangement uses TRBV7-2 and TRBJ2-7; 9 nucleotides agree with TRBD1. Sequenced input: PBMCs. This chain's CDR3 is CASSRGVGQGYEQYF. As DNA, the CDR3 is TGTGCCAGCAGCCGCGGCGTTGGACAGGGGTACGAGCAGTACTTC.